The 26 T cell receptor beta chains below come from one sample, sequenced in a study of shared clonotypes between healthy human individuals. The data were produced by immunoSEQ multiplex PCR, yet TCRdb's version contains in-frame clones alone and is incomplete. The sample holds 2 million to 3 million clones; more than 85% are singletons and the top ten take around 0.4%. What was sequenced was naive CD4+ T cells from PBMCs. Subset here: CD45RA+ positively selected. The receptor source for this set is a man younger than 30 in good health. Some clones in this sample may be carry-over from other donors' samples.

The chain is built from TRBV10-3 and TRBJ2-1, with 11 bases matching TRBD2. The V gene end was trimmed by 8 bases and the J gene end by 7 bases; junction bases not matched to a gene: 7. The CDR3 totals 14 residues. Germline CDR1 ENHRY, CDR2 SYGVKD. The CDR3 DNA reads TGTGCCATCTCCGCTAGCGGGAGGAAGAATGAGCAGTTCTTC. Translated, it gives CAISASGRKNEQFF.

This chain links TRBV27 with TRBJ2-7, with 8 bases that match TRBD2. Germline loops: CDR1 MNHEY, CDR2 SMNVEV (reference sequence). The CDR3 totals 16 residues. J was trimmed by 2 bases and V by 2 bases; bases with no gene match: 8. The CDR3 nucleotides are TGTGCCAGCAGTTTACTCGGTAGCGGGATAGCCTACGAGCAGTACTTC. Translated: CASSLLGSGIAYEQYF.

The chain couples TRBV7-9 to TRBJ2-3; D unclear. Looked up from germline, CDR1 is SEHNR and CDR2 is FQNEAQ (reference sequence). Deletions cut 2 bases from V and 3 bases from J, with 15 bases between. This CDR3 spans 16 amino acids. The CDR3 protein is CASSLFFSSGTDTQYF. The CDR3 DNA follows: TGTGCCAGCAGCTTATTTTTTAGCTCCGGGACAGATACGCAGTATTTT.

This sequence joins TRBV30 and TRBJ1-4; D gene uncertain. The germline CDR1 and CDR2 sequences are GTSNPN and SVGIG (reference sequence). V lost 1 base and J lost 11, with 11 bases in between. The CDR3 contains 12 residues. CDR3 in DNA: TGTGCCTGGAGTGCCTCCCATGGGAAACTGTTTTTT. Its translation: CAWSASHGKLFF.

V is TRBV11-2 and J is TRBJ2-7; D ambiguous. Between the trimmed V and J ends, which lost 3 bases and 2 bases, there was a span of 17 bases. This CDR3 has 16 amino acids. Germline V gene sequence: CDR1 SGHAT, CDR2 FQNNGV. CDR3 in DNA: TGTGCCAGCAGCTTCTCCCCCAGCCAATTGACCTACGAGCAGTACTTC. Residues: CASSFSPSQLTYEQYF.

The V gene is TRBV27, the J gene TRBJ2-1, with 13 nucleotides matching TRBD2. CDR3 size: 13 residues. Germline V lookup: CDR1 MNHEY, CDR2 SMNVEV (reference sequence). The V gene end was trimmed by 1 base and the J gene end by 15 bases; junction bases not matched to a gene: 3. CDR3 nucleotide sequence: TGTGCCAGCAGTTTATTGACTAGCGGGGGGTGGTTCTTC. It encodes CASSLLTSGGWFF.

Here the CDR3 reads CASSPGLAAGLYNEQFF. The CDR3 DNA is TGCGCCAGCAGCCCGGGATTAGCGGCAGGGCTGTACAATGAGCAGTTCTTC. The V gene is TRBV5-1, the J gene TRBJ2-1; weak D call: TRBD2 (6 bases). From germline, CDR1 is SGHRS and CDR2 YFSETQ. The V end was cut by 4 bases, the J end by 4 bases, with 21 bases between. The CDR3 consists of 17 residues.

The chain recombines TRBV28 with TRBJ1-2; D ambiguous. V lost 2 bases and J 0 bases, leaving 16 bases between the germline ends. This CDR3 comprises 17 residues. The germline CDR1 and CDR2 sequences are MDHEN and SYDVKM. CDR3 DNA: TGTGCCAGCAGTTTAAGTCGAGGGTTTGGCTCTAACTATGGCTACACCTTC. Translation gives CASSLSRGFGSNYGYTF.

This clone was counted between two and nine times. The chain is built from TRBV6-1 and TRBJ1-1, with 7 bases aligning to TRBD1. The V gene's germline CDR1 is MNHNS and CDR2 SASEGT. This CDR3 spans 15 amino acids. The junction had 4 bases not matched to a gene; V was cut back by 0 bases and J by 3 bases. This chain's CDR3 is CASSEATGLYTEAFF. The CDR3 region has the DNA TGTGCCAGCAGTGAAGCGACAGGGTTGTACACTGAAGCTTTCTTT.

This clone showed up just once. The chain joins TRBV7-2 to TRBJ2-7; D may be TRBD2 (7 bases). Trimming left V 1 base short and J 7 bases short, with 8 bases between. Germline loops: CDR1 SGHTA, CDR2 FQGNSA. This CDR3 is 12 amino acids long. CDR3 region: CASSLEGGEQYF. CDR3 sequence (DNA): TGTGCCAGCAGCTTAGAGGGGGGGGAGCAGTACTTC. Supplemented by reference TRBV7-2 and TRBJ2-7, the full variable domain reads GAGVSQSPSNKVTEKGKDVELRCDPISGHTALYWYRQSLGQGLEFLIYFQGNSAPDKSGLPSDRFSAERTGGSVSTLTIQRTQQEDSAVYLCASSLEGGEQYFGPGTRLTVT.

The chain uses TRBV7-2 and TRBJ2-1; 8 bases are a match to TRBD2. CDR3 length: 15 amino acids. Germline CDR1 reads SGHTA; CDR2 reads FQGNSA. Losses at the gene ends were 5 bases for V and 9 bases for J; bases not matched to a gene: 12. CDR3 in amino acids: CASSVPRGGIGEQFF. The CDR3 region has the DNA TGTGCCAGCAGCGTGCCTCGGGGGGGCATAGGTGAGCAGTTCTTC.

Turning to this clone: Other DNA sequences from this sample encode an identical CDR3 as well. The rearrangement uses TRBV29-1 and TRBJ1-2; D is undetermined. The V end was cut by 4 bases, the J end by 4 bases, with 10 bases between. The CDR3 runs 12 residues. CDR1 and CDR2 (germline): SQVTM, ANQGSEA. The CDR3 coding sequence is TGCAGCGTTGTCAACACTGGCTATGGCTACACCTTC. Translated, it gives CSVVNTGYGYTF.

In nucleotides, the CDR3 is TGTGCCAGCAGCCAAGAGTTGGCTACGGGTGAGCAGTTCTTC. Amino acid sequence: CASSQELATGEQFF. V usage is TRBV4-2 and J usage is TRBJ2-1; D not certain. The CDR3 runs 14 residues. Deletions cut 0 bases from V and 9 bases from J, with 12 bases between. CDR1 LGHNA and CDR2 YNFKEQ come from the germline V gene.

CDR3 in amino acids: CASSQEYDGVRSYEQYF. In DNA form, the CDR3 reads TGCGCCAGCAGCCAAGAATATGACGGCGTCAGATCCTACGAGCAGTACTTC. J is TRBJ2-7 and V is TRBV4-1; D not certain. CDR3 length: 17 amino acids. Per the germline V gene, CDR1 is MGHRA and CDR2 is YSYEKL. The V end lost 0 bases, the J end lost 1 base, and 16 bases lay between the germline ends.

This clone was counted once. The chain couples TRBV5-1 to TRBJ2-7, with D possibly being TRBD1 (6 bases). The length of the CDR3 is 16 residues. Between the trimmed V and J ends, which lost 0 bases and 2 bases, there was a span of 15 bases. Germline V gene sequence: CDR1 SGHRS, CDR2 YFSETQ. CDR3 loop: CASSLVVGHRTYEQYF. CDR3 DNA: TGCGCCAGCAGCTTGGTAGTGGGACACAGAACCTACGAGCAGTACTTC.

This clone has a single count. The CDR3 DNA is TGTGCCAGCAGCTTGTCGGTGGACACTGAAGCTTTCTTT. This gives the protein CASSLSVDTEAFF. This sequence joins TRBV7-3 and TRBJ1-1; no firm D call. V was trimmed by 3 bases and J by 3 bases, leaving 8 bases between them. Per the germline V gene, CDR1 is SGHTA and CDR2 is FQGTGA. The CDR3 extends over 13 amino acids.

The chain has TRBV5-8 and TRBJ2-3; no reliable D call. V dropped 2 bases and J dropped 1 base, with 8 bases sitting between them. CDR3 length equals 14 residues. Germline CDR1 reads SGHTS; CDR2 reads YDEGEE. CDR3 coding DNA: TGTGCCAGCAGCTTCAGGATCGGCACAGATACGCAGTATTTT. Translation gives CASSFRIGTDTQYF.

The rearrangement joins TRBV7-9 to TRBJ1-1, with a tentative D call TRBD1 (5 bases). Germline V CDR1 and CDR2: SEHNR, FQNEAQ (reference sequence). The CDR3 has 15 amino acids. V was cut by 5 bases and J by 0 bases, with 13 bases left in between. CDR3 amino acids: CASSPGVGMNTEAFF. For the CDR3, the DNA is TGTGCCAGCAGCCCGGGGGTAGGCATGAACACTGAAGCTTTCTTT.

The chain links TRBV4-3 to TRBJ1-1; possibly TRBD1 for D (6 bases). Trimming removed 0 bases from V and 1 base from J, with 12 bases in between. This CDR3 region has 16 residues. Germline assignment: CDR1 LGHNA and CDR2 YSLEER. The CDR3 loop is CASSQDFGTKNTEAFF. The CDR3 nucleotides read TGCGCCAGCAGCCAAGATTTTGGGACAAAGAACACTGAAGCTTTCTTT.

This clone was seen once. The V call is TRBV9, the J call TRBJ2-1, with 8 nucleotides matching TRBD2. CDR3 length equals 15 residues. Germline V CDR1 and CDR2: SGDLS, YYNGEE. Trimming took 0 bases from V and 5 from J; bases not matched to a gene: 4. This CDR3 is CASSVGTSIHNEQFF. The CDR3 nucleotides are TGTGCCAGCAGCGTAGGGACTAGCATCCACAATGAGCAGTTCTTC.

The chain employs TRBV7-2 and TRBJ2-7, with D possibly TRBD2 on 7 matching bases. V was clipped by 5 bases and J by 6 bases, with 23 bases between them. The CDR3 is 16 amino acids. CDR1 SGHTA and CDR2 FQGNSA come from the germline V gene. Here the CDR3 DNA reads TGTGCCAGCAGCCCCGGCGGGGCTAGGGGGGGTGGCGAGCAGTACTTC. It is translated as CASSPGGARGGGEQYF.

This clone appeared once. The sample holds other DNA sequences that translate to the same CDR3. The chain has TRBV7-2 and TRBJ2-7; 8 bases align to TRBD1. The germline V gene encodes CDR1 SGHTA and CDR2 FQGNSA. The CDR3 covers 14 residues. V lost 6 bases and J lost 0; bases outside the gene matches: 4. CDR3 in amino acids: CASSWDRSSYEQYF. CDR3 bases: TGTGCCAGCAGTTGGGACAGGAGCTCCTACGAGCAGTACTTC.

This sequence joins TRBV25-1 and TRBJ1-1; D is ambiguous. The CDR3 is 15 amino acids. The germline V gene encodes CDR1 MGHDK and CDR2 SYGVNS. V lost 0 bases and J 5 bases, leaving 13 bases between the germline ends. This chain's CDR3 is CASSEYYAGGTEAFF. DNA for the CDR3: TGTGCCAGCAGTGAATATTACGCCGGAGGGACTGAAGCTTTCTTT.

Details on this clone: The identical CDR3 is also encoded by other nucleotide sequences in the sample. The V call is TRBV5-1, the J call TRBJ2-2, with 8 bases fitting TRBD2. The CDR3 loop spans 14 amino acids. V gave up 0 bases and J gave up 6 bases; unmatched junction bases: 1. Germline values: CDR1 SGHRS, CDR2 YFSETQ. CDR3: CASSLAGGAGELFF. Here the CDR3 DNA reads TGCGCCAGCAGCTTGGCCGGGGGGGCCGGGGAGCTGTTTTTT.

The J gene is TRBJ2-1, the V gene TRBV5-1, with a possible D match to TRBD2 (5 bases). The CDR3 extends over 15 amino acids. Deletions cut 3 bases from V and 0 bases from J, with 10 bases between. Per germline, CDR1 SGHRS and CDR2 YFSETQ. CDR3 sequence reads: CASSWEGSSYNEQFF. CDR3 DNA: TGCGCCAGCAGCTGGGAAGGGAGCTCCTACAATGAGCAGTTCTTC.

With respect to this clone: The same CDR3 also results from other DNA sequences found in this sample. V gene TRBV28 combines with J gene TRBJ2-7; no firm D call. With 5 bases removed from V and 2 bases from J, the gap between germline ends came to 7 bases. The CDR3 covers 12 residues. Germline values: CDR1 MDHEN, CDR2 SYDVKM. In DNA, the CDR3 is TGTGCCAGCAGTCTTGTTACCTACGAGCAGTACTTC. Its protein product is CASSLVTYEQYF.